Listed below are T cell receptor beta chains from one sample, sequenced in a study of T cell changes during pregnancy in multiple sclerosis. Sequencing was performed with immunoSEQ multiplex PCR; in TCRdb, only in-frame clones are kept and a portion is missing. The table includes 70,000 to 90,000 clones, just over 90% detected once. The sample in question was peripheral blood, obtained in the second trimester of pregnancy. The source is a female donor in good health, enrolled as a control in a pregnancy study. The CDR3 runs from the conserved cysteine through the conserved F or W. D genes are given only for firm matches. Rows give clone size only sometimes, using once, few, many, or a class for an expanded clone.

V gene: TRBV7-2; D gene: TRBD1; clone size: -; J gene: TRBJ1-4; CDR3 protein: CASGQGATNEKLFF; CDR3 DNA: TGTGCCAGCGGCCAGGGGGCAACTAATGAAAAACTGTTTTTT
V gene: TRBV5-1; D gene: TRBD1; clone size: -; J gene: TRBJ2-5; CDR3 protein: CASSLAGTGFIAETQYF; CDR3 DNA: TGCGCCAGCAGCCTGGCCGGGACAGGGTTTATCGCAGAGACCCAGTACTTC
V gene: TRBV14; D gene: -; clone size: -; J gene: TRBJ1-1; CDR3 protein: CASSLLSAPGAEAFF; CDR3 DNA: TGTGCCAGCAGCCTTCTATCGGCCCCCGGGGCTGAAGCTTTCTTT
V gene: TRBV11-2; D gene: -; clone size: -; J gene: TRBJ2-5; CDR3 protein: CASSLPGEETQYF; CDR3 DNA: TGTGCCAGCAGCTTACCCGGGGAAGAGACCCAGTACTTC
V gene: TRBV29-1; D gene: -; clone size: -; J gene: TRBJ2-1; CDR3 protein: CSVELASAYNEQFF; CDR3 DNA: TGCAGCGTTGAACTGGCTAGCGCGTACAATGAGCAGTTCTTC
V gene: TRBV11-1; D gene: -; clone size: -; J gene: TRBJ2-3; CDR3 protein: CASSLDLSTDTQYF; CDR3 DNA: TGTGCCAGCAGCTTAGACCTAAGCACAGATACGCAGTATTTT
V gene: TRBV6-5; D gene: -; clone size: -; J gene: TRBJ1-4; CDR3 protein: CASSYSRGATNEKLFF; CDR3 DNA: TGTGCCAGCAGTTACTCGCGGGGGGCAACTAATGAAAAACTGTTTTTT
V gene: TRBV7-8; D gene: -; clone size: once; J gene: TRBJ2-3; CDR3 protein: CASSLARVTDTQYF; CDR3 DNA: TGTGCCAGCAGCTTAGCGCGTGTAACAGATACGCAGTATTTT
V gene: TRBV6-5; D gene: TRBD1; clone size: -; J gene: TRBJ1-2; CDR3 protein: CASSRKGTANYGYTF; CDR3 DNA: TGTGCCAGCAGCCGGAAAGGGACAGCTAACTATGGCTACACCTTC
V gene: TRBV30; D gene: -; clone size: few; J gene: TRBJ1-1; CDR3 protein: CAWSRLGRSGNTEAFF; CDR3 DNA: TGTGCCTGGAGTAGACTTGGGAGGTCGGGGAACACTGAAGCTTTCTTT
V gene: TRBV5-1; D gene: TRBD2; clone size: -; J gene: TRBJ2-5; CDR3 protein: CASHPGLEETQYF; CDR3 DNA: TGCGCCAGTCATCCGGGACTAGAAGAGACCCAGTACTTC
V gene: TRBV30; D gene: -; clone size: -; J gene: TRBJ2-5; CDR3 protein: CAWARGQETQYF; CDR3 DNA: TGTGCCTGGGCGCGGGGTCAAGAGACCCAGTACTTC
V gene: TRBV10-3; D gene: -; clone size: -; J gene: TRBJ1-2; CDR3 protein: CAITPGGGYGYTF; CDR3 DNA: TGTGCCATCACCCCGGGAGGAGGGTATGGCTACACCTTC
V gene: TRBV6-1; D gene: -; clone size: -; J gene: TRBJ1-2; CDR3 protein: CASSEAGGRGGYTF; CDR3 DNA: TGTGCCAGCAGTGAAGCTGGGGGGAGGGGTGGCTACACCTTC
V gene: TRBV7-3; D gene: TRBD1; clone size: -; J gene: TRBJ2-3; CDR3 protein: CASSSRTRGQDTQYF; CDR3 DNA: TGTGCCAGCAGCTCGAGGACGAGGGGGCAAGATACGCAGTATTTT
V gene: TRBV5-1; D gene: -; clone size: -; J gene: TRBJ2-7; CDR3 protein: CASSLATGSEQYF; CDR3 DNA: TGCGCCAGCAGCTTGGCCACAGGGAGCGAGCAGTACTTC
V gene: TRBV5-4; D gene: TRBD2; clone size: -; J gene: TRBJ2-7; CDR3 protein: CASSLEWGGYEQYF; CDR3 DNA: TGTGCCAGCAGCCTGGAGTGGGGGGGATACGAGCAGTACTTC
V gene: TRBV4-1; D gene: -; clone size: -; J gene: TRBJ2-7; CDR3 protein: CASSLGVRYEQYF; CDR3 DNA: TGCGCCAGCAGTCTCGGGGTCAGGTACGAGCAGTACTTC
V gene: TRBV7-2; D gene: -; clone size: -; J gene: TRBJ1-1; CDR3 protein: CASSLGRGEAFF; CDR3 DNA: TGTGCCAGCAGCTTAGGAAGGGGTGAAGCTTTCTTT
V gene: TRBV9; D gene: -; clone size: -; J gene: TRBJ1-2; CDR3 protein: CASSVEQGNGYTF; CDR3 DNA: TGTGCCAGCAGCGTAGAGCAGGGAAATGGCTACACCTTC
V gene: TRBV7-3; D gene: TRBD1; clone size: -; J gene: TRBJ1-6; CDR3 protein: CASSLRDRGSPLHF; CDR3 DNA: TGTGCCAGCAGCTTAAGGGACAGGGGGTCACCCCTCCACTTT
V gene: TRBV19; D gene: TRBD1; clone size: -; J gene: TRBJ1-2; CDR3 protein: CASSTPGTGYSGGYTF; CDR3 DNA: TGTGCCAGTAGTACCCCCGGGACAGGGTATTCAGGAGGCTACACCTTC
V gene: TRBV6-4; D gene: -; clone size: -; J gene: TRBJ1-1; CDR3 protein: CASSVERGTEAFF; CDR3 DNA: TGTGCCAGCAGTGTGGAAAGGGGAACTGAAGCTTTCTTT
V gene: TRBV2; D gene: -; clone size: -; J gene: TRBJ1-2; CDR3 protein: CASSLPSGQFNYGYTF; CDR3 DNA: TGTGCCAGCAGTCTACCCTCCGGACAGTTTAACTATGGCTACACCTTC
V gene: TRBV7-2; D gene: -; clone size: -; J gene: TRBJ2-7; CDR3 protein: CASSSGLGGSYEQYF; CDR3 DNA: TGTGCCAGCAGCTCCGGGTTGGGGGGCTCCTACGAGCAGTACTTC
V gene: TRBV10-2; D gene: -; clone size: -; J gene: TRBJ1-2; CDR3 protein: CASTLTLRGGYTF; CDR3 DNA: TGCGCCAGCACGCTTACCCTAAGGGGTGGCTACACCTTC
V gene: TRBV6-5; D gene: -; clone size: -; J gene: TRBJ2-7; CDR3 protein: CASSPGASYEQYF; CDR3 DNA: TGTGCCAGCAGTCCGGGAGCTTCCTACGAGCAGTACTTC
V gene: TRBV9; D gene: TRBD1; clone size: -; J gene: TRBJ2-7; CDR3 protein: CASGKTGGFFEQYF; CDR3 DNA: TGTGCCAGCGGAAAGACAGGGGGCTTTTTTGAGCAGTACTTC
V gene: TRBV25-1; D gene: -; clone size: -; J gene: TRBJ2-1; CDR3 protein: CASSGSPGLLLGNEQFF; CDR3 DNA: TGTGCCAGCAGTGGATCTCCGGGACTCCTTTTAGGAAATGAGCAGTTCTTC
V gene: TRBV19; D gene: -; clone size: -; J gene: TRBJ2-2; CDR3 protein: CASSRSREWTGELFF; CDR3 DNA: TGTGCCAGTAGCAGATCCCGGGAGTGGACCGGGGAGCTGTTTTTT
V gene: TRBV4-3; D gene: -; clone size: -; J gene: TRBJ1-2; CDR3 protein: CASSGGGTYGYTF; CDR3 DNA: TGCGCCAGCAGTGGGGGGGGTACCTATGGCTACACCTTC
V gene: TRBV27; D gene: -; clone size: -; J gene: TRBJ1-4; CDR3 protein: CASSQGQLNEKLFF; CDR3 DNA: TGTGCCAGCAGTCAAGGACAGCTTAATGAAAAACTGTTTTTT
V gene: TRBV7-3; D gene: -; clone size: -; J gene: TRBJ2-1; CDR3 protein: CASSTSSGNEQFF; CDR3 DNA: TGTGCCAGCAGTACTAGCTCGGGCAATGAGCAGTTCTTC
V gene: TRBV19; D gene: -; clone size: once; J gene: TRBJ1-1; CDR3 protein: CASSISKLNTEAFF; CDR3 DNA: TGTGCCAGTAGTATTAGCAAGCTGAACACTGAAGCTTTCTTT
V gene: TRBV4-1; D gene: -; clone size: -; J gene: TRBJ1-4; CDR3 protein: CASSQDLAEANEKLFF; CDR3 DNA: TGCGCCAGCAGCCAAGACCTTGCGGAGGCAAATGAAAAACTGTTTTTT
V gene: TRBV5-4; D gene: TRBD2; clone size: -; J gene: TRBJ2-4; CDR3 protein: CASSKRGLAGVAKNIQYF; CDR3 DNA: TGTGCCAGCAGCAAACGTGGACTAGCGGGGGTAGCCAAAAACATTCAGTACTTC
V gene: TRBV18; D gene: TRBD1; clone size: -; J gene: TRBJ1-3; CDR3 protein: CASSPPMGQINTIYF; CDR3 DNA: TGTGCCAGCTCACCGCCAATGGGACAGATAAACACCATATATTTT
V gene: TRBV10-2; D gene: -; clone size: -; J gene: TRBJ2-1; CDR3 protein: CASSESRGLSAKLHNEQFF; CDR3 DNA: TGCGCCAGCAGTGAGTCGCGGGGCCTTTCTGCCAAACTACACAATGAGCAGTTCTTC
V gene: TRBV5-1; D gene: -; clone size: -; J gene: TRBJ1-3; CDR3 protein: CASSSDTISGNTIYF; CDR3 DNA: TGCGCCAGCAGTTCGGACACCATCTCTGGAAACACCATATATTTT
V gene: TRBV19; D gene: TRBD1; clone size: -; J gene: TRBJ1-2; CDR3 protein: CASNPTGSYGYTF; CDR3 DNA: TGTGCCAGTAACCCGACAGGGAGCTATGGCTACACCTTC
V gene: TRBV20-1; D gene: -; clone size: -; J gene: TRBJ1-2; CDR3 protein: CSARQVYGYTF; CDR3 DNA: TGCAGTGCTAGACAGGTCTATGGCTACACCTTC
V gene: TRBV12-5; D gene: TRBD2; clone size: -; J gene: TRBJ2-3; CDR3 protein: CASGLVVGREGDADTQYF; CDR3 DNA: TGTGCTAGTGGTTTGGTTGTCGGCAGGGAGGGAGACGCAGATACGCAGTATTTT
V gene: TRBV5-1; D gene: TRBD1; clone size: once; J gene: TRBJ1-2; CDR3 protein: CASSPSKGQGYYGYTF; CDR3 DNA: TGCGCCAGCAGCCCTTCGAAGGGACAGGGCTACTATGGCTACACCTTC